Following are 27 T cell receptor beta chains from one sample sequenced in a study of beta chain features in type 1 diabetes. The isolated RNA, all of it, was reverse transcribed, so expressed TCRB transcripts were what got sequenced. The table came from immunoSEQ multiplex PCR; TCRdb's copy has only in-frame clones and leaves some out. This table has 300,000 to 400,000 clones, less than 10% appearing once. Source material: central memory CD4+ T cells from blood. The receptors shown here come from a woman between 18 and 30 years old in good health.

This clone was picked up many times. The V gene is TRBV27, the J gene TRBJ2-7; D perhaps matches TRBD1 (6 bases). The CDR3 has 14 residues. Germline assignment: CDR1 MNHEY and CDR2 SMNVEV (reference sequence). Deletions cut 1 base from V and 6 bases from J, with 13 bases between. CDR3 coding DNA: TGTGCCAGCAGTTTATGGGCCAGGGGTAGCGAGCAGTACTTC. This translates into CASSLWARGSEQYF.

This clone appeared many times. The chain recombines TRBV28 with TRBJ1-4; D remains unclear. The V and J ends lost 6 bases and 8 bases respectively, with 7 bases between them. This CDR3 spans 11 amino acids. Germline assignment: CDR1 MDHEN and CDR2 SYDVKM. The CDR3 nucleotides are TGTGCCAGCAGCCGACGAGAAAAACTGTTTTTT. Protein product: CASSRREKLFF. The entire variable domain, with the rest obtained from reference TRBV28 and TRBJ1-4, is as follows: DVKVTQSSRYLVKRTGEKVFLECVQDMDHENMFWYRQDPGLGLRLIYFSYDVKMKEKGDIPEGYSVSREKKERFSLILESASTNQTSMYLCASSRREKLFFGSGTQLSVL.

The rearrangement uses TRBV4-2 and TRBJ1-2; 9 bases map to TRBD1. Germline loops: CDR1 LGHNA, CDR2 YNFKEQ. The CDR3 length is 15 residues. With 4 bases clipped from V and 5 bases from J, the junction kept 8 bases outside the gene matches. The CDR3 sequence: CASSPSRDRVYGYTF. The CDR3, as DNA: TGTGCCAGCAGCCCATCCCGGGACAGGGTTTATGGCTACACCTTC.

The rearrangement uses TRBV6-9 and TRBJ2-3, with 8 bases matching TRBD2. CDR3 length: 15 residues. In germline, CDR1 is MNHGY, CDR2 SVAAGI. Losses at the gene ends were 8 bases for V and 5 bases for J; bases not matched to a gene: 12. CDR3 coding DNA: TGTGCCAGCTCTAATCCGGCGGGAGGTCTAGATACGCAGTATTTT. Residues: CASSNPAGGLDTQYF.

V and J are TRBV7-8 and TRBJ2-3; D ambiguous. V gave up 5 bases and J gave up 4 bases, with 10 bases separating them. The CDR3 has 13 residues. Germline loops: CDR1 SGHVS, CDR2 FQNEAQ. CDR3 sequence reads: CASSRGFADTQYF. DNA of the CDR3: TGTGCCAGCAGCCGCGGTTTTGCAGATACGCAGTATTTT.

The table lists this clone with a few counts. This rearrangement joins TRBV29-1 to TRBJ2-2; D is perhaps TRBD1 (5 bases). The germline CDR1 and CDR2 sequences are SQVTM and ANQGSEA. CDR3 length equals 16 residues. V lost 7 bases to trimming and J lost 4 bases, with 22 bases between them. CDR3 in DNA: TGCAGCGCCCACCGACAGCCCGTCCCGGTCACCGGGGAGCTGTTTTTT. It specifies CSAHRQPVPVTGELFF.

The rearrangement uses TRBV7-2 and TRBJ2-5, with 9 nucleotides matching TRBD2. With 1 base clipped from V and 9 bases from J, the junction kept 9 bases outside the gene matches. Germline V gene lookup returns CDR1 SGHTA and CDR2 FQGNSA. The CDR3 contains 15 residues. CDR3 in amino acids: CASSLGTSGFGAQYF. The CDR3 DNA reads TGTGCCAGCAGCTTAGGCACTAGCGGGTTCGGGGCCCAGTACTTC.

The sample holds a few counts of this clone. The CDR3 region is CASRSPGYGYTF. For the CDR3, the DNA is TGTGCCAGCAGGTCTCCAGGCTATGGCTACACCTTC. V usage is TRBV28 and J usage is TRBJ1-2; the D is unclear. Germline assignment: CDR1 MDHEN and CDR2 SYDVKM. The CDR3 is 12 amino acids. V shed 6 bases and J shed 4 bases, with 9 bases lying between them.

This clone was seen only a few times. The chain is built from TRBV11-1 and TRBJ2-3, with TRBD1 matching over 9 bases. Germline V gene sequence: CDR1 SGHAT, CDR2 FQDESV (reference sequence). This CDR3 is built from 15 residues. J gave up 2 bases and V 5 bases, and 5 bases lay outside the gene matches. Here the CDR3 DNA reads TGTGCCAGCAGCCGGACAGGGGAACACACAGATACGCAGTATTTT. Its translation is CASSRTGEHTDTQYF.

This clone was counted many times. J is TRBJ2-6 and V is TRBV28, with D perhaps TRBD1 (6 bases). The CDR3 extends over 15 amino acids. Germline CDR1 reads MDHEN; CDR2 reads SYDVKM. V was pared by 2 bases and J by 2 bases, with 7 bases between. In DNA form, the CDR3 reads TGTGCCAGCAGTTTAGGGGGCGCTGGGGCCAACGTCCTGACTTTC. This codes for CASSLGGAGANVLTF.

This rearrangement joins TRBV7-2 to TRBJ2-7, with D possibly being TRBD1 (6 bases). CDR3 length equals 15 residues. The V gene lost 6 bases and the J gene lost 3 bases, with 18 bases spanning the gap. Germline CDR1 SGHTA, CDR2 FQGNSA. The CDR3 bases are TGTGCCAGCAGTGCCCAGGGGACGAACCGCTACGAGCAGTACTTC. This gives the protein CASSAQGTNRYEQYF. Using reference TRBV7-2 and TRBJ2-7 for the parts outside the CDR3, the full variable domain is GAGVSQSPSNKVTEKGKDVELRCDPISGHTALYWYRQSLGQGLEFLIYFQGNSAPDKSGLPSDRFSAERTGGSVSTLTIQRTQQEDSAVYLCASSAQGTNRYEQYFGPGTRLTVT.

The V gene is TRBV5-8, the J gene TRBJ2-4, with 10 bases matching TRBD1. With 6 bases clipped from V and 6 bases from J, the junction kept 9 bases outside the gene matches. Germline V lookup: CDR1 SGHTS, CDR2 YDEGEE. This CDR3 is built from 15 residues. The CDR3 loop is CASIKRGQGRNIQYF. Written as DNA, the CDR3 is TGTGCCAGCATCAAACGGGGACAGGGGCGAAACATTCAGTACTTC.

This rearrangement joins TRBV2 to TRBJ1-1; no clear D. Germline-derived CDR1 and CDR2 are SNHLY and FYNNEI. Trimming took off 4 bases at V and 4 bases at J, with 7 bases between the two ends. The CDR3 covers 12 residues. CDR3 sequence: CASSGFGTEAFF. The CDR3 nucleotides are TGTGCCAGCAGTGGATTTGGCACTGAAGCTTTCTTT.

The chain uses TRBV27 and TRBJ2-1; 7 nucleotides line up with TRBD2. The trim removed 6 bases at V and 4 bases at J, leaving 6 bases unmatched. CDR3 length: 14 amino acids. Germline V gives CDR1 MNHEY, CDR2 SMNVEV (reference sequence). The DNA for the CDR3 is TGTGCCAGCAGGCGGGAGCTCGGTTACAATGAGCAGTTCTTC. Translation: CASRRELGYNEQFF.

The chain joins TRBV11-2 to TRBJ2-1; D is unclear. Trimming removed 6 bases from V and 0 bases from J, with 6 bases in between. From germline, CDR1 is SGHAT and CDR2 FQNNGV. CDR3 length equals 13 residues. In DNA, the CDR3 is TGTGCCAGCAGTGTGGGCTCCTACAATGAGCAGTTCTTC. Its protein is CASSVGSYNEQFF.

The chain carries TRBV10-3 and TRBJ2-2; 10 bases align to TRBD2. Trimming took 4 bases from V and 4 from J; bases not matched to a gene: 9. This CDR3 is built from 17 residues. Germline V gene data show CDR1 as ENHRY and CDR2 as SYGVKD. The chain's CDR3 is CAISVYSGREFTGELFF. The CDR3, as DNA: TGTGCCATCAGTGTTTACAGCGGGAGGGAATTCACCGGGGAGCTGTTTTTT.

This clone was picked up a small number of times. The V gene is TRBV11-1, the J gene TRBJ2-7, with unresolved D. CDR1 is SGHAT and CDR2 is FQDESV in the germline V gene (reference sequence). Trimming shortened V by 5 bases and J by 6 bases, and 14 bases separated the two germline ends. The CDR3 has 13 residues. The CDR3 bases are TGTGCCAGCAGCCCAATCAGGCAAGGCGAGCAGTACTTC. Its protein product is CASSPIRQGEQYF.

CDR3 sequence (DNA): TGCGCCAGCAAGGACGAGCAGTACTTC. Protein product: CASKDEQYF. This rearrangement joins TRBV23-1 to TRBJ2-5; D not certain. Gene TRBJ2-7 matches the end of the DNA better, so the J call may be wrong. TRBV23-1 qualifies as an ORF whose function is uncertain. The CDR3 contains 9 residues.

This clone has more than one count but fewer than ten. The chain links TRBV5-1 to TRBJ2-1; no clear D. The germline V and J ends were trimmed by 1 base and 9 bases, with 20 bases remaining between them. The CDR3 spans 16 residues. The germline V gene has CDR1 SGHRS and CDR2 YFSETQ. The CDR3 loop is CASSLTVSAGWGEQFF. CDR3 bases: TGCGCCAGCAGCTTGACTGTGTCGGCAGGATGGGGTGAGCAGTTCTTC.

This clone was counted a few times. A read error may explain this, as a much larger clone is one base away. The same CDR3 arises from other DNA sequences in this sample as well. V gene TRBV7-9 combines with J gene TRBJ2-1; D ambiguous. Germline V lookup: CDR1 SEHNR, CDR2 FQNEAQ (reference sequence). V lost 1 base and J 2 bases, leaving 3 bases between the germline ends. This CDR3 comprises 13 residues. The CDR3 protein is CASSLGPYNEQFF. The CDR3 nucleotides read TGTGCCAGCAGCTTAGGACCCTACAATGAGCAGTTCTTC. Full variable domain (rest looked up from reference TRBV7-9 and TRBJ2-1): DTGVSQNPRHKITKRGQNVTFRCDPISEHNRLYWYRQTLGQGPEFLTYFQNEAQLEKSRLLSDRFSAERPKGSFSTLEIQRTEQGDSAMYLCASSLGPYNEQFFGPGTRLTVL.

The chain carries TRBV7-6 and TRBJ2-7, with D maybe TRBD2 (5 bases). In germline, CDR1 is SGHVS, CDR2 FNYEAQ. CDR3 length equals 15 residues. Trimming removed 5 bases at V and 2 bases at J, with 16 bases between. The CDR3 coding sequence is TGTGCCAGCAGCATGGTGCCCGGGAAAACCTACGAGCAGTACTTC. Protein product: CASSMVPGKTYEQYF.

In this sample, this clone turned up a few times. CDR3 residues: CASSKGDTGEQFF. In nucleotides, the CDR3 is TGTGCCAGTAGTAAAGGGGATACGGGTGAGCAGTTCTTC. This sequence joins TRBV19 and TRBJ2-1; D is possibly TRBD1 (5 bases). The V gene lost 4 bases and the J gene lost 9 bases, with 13 bases spanning the gap. CDR1 and CDR2 from the germline V gene are LNHDA and SQIVND (reference sequence). This CDR3 comprises 13 residues.

The sample holds many counts of this clone. The CDR3 spells CASSLGGQKEQFF. DNA for the CDR3: TGTGCCAGCAGCTTAGGAGGGCAGAAGGAGCAGTTCTTC. The chain joins TRBV7-2 to TRBJ2-1, with D tentatively TRBD2 (5 bases). The CDR3 totals 13 residues. Looked up from germline, CDR1 is SGHTA and CDR2 is FQGNSA. Trimming took off 1 base at V and 10 bases at J, with 11 bases between the two ends. Full variable domain (remainder filled in from reference TRBV7-2 and TRBJ2-1): GAGVSQSPSNKVTEKGKDVELRCDPISGHTALYWYRQSLGQGLEFLIYFQGNSAPDKSGLPSDRFSAERTGGSVSTLTIQRTQQEDSAVYLCASSLGGQKEQFFGPGTRLTVL.

Many counts were recorded for this clone. The genes are TRBV19 and TRBJ2-3, with TRBD2 as a possible D gene (5 bases). In germline, CDR1 is LNHDA, CDR2 SQIVND (reference sequence). The CDR3 is made up of 18 amino acids. Trimming pared 4 bases from V and 0 bases from J, leaving 20 bases between. The CDR3 protein is CASSTAGPNYASTDTQYF. CDR3 nucleotides: TGTGCCAGTAGTACTGCGGGCCCAAACTACGCTAGCACAGATACGCAGTATTTT.

DNA for the CDR3: TGTGCCAGCACAACCTCTGGGGCCAACGTCCTGACTTTC. Protein: CASTTSGANVLTF. This chain joins TRBV25-1 and TRBJ2-6; D ambiguous. V gave up 7 bases and J gave up 0 bases, with 4 bases separating them. CDR3 size: 13 residues. Per the germline V gene, CDR1 is MGHDK and CDR2 is SYGVNS.

The rearrangement links TRBV6-6 to TRBJ1-5; weak D call: TRBD1 (6 bases). CDR1 and CDR2 (germline): MNHNY, SVGAGI (reference sequence). Trimming removed 4 bases from V and 11 bases from J, with 12 bases in between. The CDR3 sequence is 12 residues long. CDR3 amino acids: CASSSGGLSQHF. As DNA, the CDR3 is TGTGCCAGCAGTTCTGGGGGGCTGTCCCAGCATTTT.

The V call is TRBV7-3, the J call TRBJ2-1; 7 nucleotides align to TRBD1. The CDR3 consists of 13 residues. V dropped 5 bases and J dropped 9; count of bases not matched to a gene: 7. CDR1 and CDR2 from the germline V gene are SGHTA and FQGTGA. The CDR3 DNA follows: TGTGCCAGCAGCCCAGCGACAGGGACTGAGCAGTTCTTC. Residues: CASSPATGTEQFF.